Detailed here is one TCR beta chain. Its antigen has not been determined. No per-base quality is available; no much larger clone lies one base away. Collaborating institutions collected whole blood in K2EDTA tubes following their own protocols. Collaborator samples were shipped for TCRbeta analysis as frozen whole blood, isolated PBMCs, or DNA extracted from either sample type. The sample originates from a study of blood T cell repertoires in COVID-19 (dated by TCRdb to 2019 to 2021). Background on the whole study: Samples from collaborators originated in the United States, Italy and Spain and spanned both the acute and convalescent phases of COVID-19. The material from the prospective study consisted of cDNA or gDNA derived from T cells, B-cell-depleted T cells, or PBMCs. The dataset comprised deeply sampled blood TCRbeta repertoires from subjects exposed to, actively infected with, or recovered from COVID-19. The repertoires were made available in a free public database intended to serve as a resource for research on the immune response to SARS-CoV-2. Samples were obtained from the ongoing ImmuneRACE study (first 160 participants) and from some 1,300 subjects provided by 6 global collaborators. Sample metadata almost always included a de-identified subject ID, COVID-19 status, age in years and sex. Where HLA class I and class II types were available, the types were taken from metadata supplied by the sample provider, not from assay-based typing.

V is trimmed back by 0 bases and J by 3 bases, and the junction contains 4 bases that no gene match accounts for. Taken from the germline V gene, the CDR1 and CDR2 loops are SGHVS and FQNEAQ. The CDR3 has 17 amino acids, counting the end cysteine and phenylalanine. Only the CDR3 region is kept as DNA, spanning 51 bases read in frame from base 1. General conclusions and limits of the study: Clinical and demographic metadata were provided uncurated, with the amount varying by source and participant.

TCRbeta CDR3 regions were amplified from genomic DNA by means of the immunoSEQ Assay, a bias-controlled multiplex PCR. As for the authors' bioinformatics: The number of nucleated cells in each sample was estimated by amplification of reference gene primers within the assay. To quantify the absolute abundance of each unique TCRbeta CDR3 rearrangement, sequence reads were collapsed and filtered. Productive Simpson clonality was computed per sample as the square root of Simpson's diversity index over productive rearrangements. The clones in this table, taken by TCRdb from immuneACCESS, are in-frame only. Not every clone is retained; where verified, under half of the shortfall comes from an unresolved V gene, and the cause of the rest is unknown. That table supplies the V and J calls and clone size; D and trimming were determined from the DNA. Across this sample there are 110,000 to 150,000 clones, with about three quarters seen only once. The top ten clones comprise less than 2% of the sample.

This clonotype was sampled from an older woman with acute or convalescent COVID-19. Sequenced sample: peripheral blood. The V and J segments used are TRBV7-8 and TRBJ2-3, and 12 bases in between align with TRBD2. In nucleotide form, the sequence is TGTGCCAGCAGCTTAGCGTTTACTAGCGGGAGGACAGATACGCAGTATTTT. This codes for CASSLAFTSGRTDTQYF.